A single sample gave rise to the 14 T cell receptor beta chains below, sequenced in a study of vaccination effects on CD4 cells after COVID-19. Repertoires were generated with immunoSEQ multiplex PCR, while TCRdb's copy carries only in-frame clones and drops some. The table includes fewer than 90,000 clones, 60% to 75% detected once. Sequencing was preceded by expansion of antigen-specific CD4+ T cells with viral peptide pools in the ViraFEST assay. The culture ran for approximately 10 days, and then CD4+ T cells were isolated. It was between March and December 2020 that the person had a SARS-CoV-2 infection confirmed by PCR. These receptors' antigens are unknown. This specimen was CD4+ T cells from PBMCs cultured with HIV peptides, taken before COVID-19 vaccination. Subset of the sample: HIV-1 Nef peptide pool negative control/reference culture. All receptors come from a human donor who had a prior SARS-CoV-2 infection.

V gene TRBV20-1 combines with J gene TRBJ2-3; 7 bases are shared with TRBD2. CDR3 length: 15 amino acids. Trimming took 3 bases from V and 1 from J; bases not matched to a gene: 7. The germline V gene encodes CDR1 DFQATT and CDR2 SNEGSKA (reference sequence). CDR3 in DNA: TGCAGTGCTAGTGGGCCTAGCGGCCGCACAGATACGCAGTATTTT. Its translation: CSASGPSGRTDTQYF.

The J gene is TRBJ1-4, the V gene TRBV4-2, with TRBD1 as a possible D gene (6 bases). The CDR3 runs 16 residues. V dropped 4 bases and J dropped 4 bases, with 16 bases sitting between them. CDR1 LGHNA and CDR2 YNFKEQ come from the germline V gene. In DNA, the CDR3 is TGTGCCAGCAGCCGGGGCAGGGGAGGGGTTAATGAAAAACTGTTTTTT. Residues: CASSRGRGGVNEKLFF.

The chain joins TRBV5-4 to TRBJ2-7, with 9 bases matching TRBD1. V gave up 2 bases and J gave up 5 bases; unmatched junction bases: 5. The CDR3 extends over 14 amino acids. The germline V gene encodes CDR1 SGHNT and CDR2 YYREEE (reference sequence). As DNA, the CDR3 is TGTGCCAGCAGCTTCGCGACAGGGGGTCACGAGCAGTACTTC. Translating gives CASSFATGGHEQYF.

The chain employs TRBV3-1 (or the pseudogene TRBV3-2) and TRBJ2-7; possible D gene TRBD1, 5 bases. Looked up from germline, CDR1 is LGHDT and CDR2 is YNNKEL (reference sequence). The CDR3 is made up of 13 amino acids. The V end was cut by 7 bases, the J end by 5 bases, with 15 bases between. The CDR3 sequence is CASTLKGLNEQYF. As DNA, the CDR3 is TGTGCCAGCACTCTGAAGGGGCTCAACGAGCAGTACTTC.

This clone has just one count. The rearrangement links TRBV29-1 to TRBJ2-3, with no clear D. The germline CDR1 and CDR2 sequences are SQVTM and ANQGSEA. The V end was cut by 6 bases, the J end by 4 bases, with 14 bases between. This CDR3 is 13 amino acids long. The CDR3 DNA sequence: TGCAGCGTCCGCCCTCGGGCGGCAGATACGCAGTATTTT. Protein product: CSVRPRAADTQYF.

The rearrangement links TRBV7-2 to TRBJ2-3; D could derive from TRBD1 or TRBD2 (7 bases each). V lost 3 bases and J lost 6, with 19 bases in between. This CDR3 comprises 16 residues. Germline V CDR1 and CDR2: SGHTA, FQGNSA. Written as DNA, the CDR3 is TGTGCCAGCAGCTTGGGCGGGGGACAGTTGGGGGATACGCAGTATTTT. Protein sequence: CASSLGGGQLGDTQYF.

The genes are TRBV11-3 and TRBJ2-7; D is possibly TRBD1 (6 bases). This CDR3 region has 14 residues. Per germline, CDR1 SGHNT and CDR2 YENEEA. The germline V and J ends were trimmed by 5 bases and 3 bases, with 14 bases remaining between them. The CDR3 loop reads CASSETPQGYEQYF. CDR3 DNA: TGTGCCAGCAGCGAAACCCCACAGGGCTACGAGCAGTACTTC.

To note about this clone: Germline is not matched at one junction end, which may reflect a read error. This CDR3 is also generated by other DNA sequences in the sample. The chain has TRBV5-1 and TRBJ1-2; D is undetermined. There are 14 residues in the CDR3. Germline assignment: CDR1 SGHRS and CDR2 YFSETQ. CDR3 nucleotide sequence: TGCGCCAGCAGTTTGGCCGAGGGTAACTATGGCTACACCTTC. It yields the protein CASSLAEGNYGYTF.

The J gene is TRBJ1-1, the V gene TRBV6-5; D is ambiguous. Germline V gene lookup returns CDR1 MNHEY and CDR2 SVGAGI. The CDR3 is 14 residues long. V was shortened by 7 bases and J by 0 bases, with 12 bases between the two germline ends. CDR3 sequence (DNA): TGTGCCAGCATACCAAGCGCTATGAACACTGAAGCTTTCTTT. Protein: CASIPSAMNTEAFF.

This chain joins TRBV18 and TRBJ2-2, with no clear D. Germline V gene data show CDR1 as KGHSH and CDR2 as LQKENI. V lost 5 bases and J 4 bases, leaving 17 bases between the germline ends. The CDR3 is made up of 16 amino acids. This CDR3 is CASSDSGSPGTGELFF. The CDR3 DNA follows: TGTGCCAGCTCAGACTCAGGCAGTCCGGGCACCGGGGAGCTGTTTTTT. Using reference TRBV18 and TRBJ2-2 for the parts outside the CDR3, the full variable domain is NAGVMQNPRHLVRRRGQEARLRCSPMKGHSHVYWYRQLPEEGLKFMVYLQKENIIDESGMPKERFSAEFPKEGPSILRIQQVVRGDSAAYFCASSDSGSPGTGELFFGEGSRLTVL.

V and J are TRBV5-5 and TRBJ2-5; TRBD2 agrees at 9 bases. Germline V gene lookup returns CDR1 SGHKS and CDR2 YYEKEE (reference sequence). With 1 base clipped from V and 9 bases from J, the junction kept 19 bases outside the gene matches. This CDR3 region has 18 residues. CDR3 residues: CASSLKLAAGGGGWAQYF. In DNA, the CDR3 is TGTGCCAGCAGCTTGAAGTTGGCAGCGGGGGGCGGCGGGTGGGCCCAGTACTTC.

CDR3 protein: CASSEATAGGYTF. The CDR3 DNA is TGTGCCAGCAGTGAAGCGACGGCTGGAGGCTACACCTTC. J is TRBJ1-2 and V is TRBV6-1; D remains ambiguous. V dropped 0 bases and J dropped 8 bases, with 10 bases sitting between them. Looked up from germline, CDR1 is MNHNS and CDR2 is SASEGT. CDR3 length: 13 residues.

DNA for the CDR3: TGTGCCAGTAGTATAGCCAGCGAAATAGCCAAAAACATTCAGTACTTC. The encoded protein is CASSIASEIAKNIQYF. The chain carries TRBV19 and TRBJ2-4; no firm D call. This CDR3 contains 16 residues. The germline V gene has CDR1 LNHDA and CDR2 SQIVND (reference sequence). The V end lost 1 base, the J end lost 0 bases, and 10 bases lay between the germline ends.

Here the CDR3 reads CASSNGSSGPLETQYF. CDR3 sequence (DNA): TGTGCCAGCAGCAATGGCTCGTCTGGTCCCCTGGAGACCCAGTACTTC. The gene calls are TRBV21-1 and TRBJ2-5; the table gives TRBD1 as D, unverified against the DNA. TRBV21-1 is flagged as a pseudogene. There are 16 residues in the CDR3.